These T cell receptor beta chains were read from a single sample in a study of cytomegalovirus exposure and HLA in healthy donors. Only in-frame clones appear in the TCRdb table, and some are missing; sequencing was by immunoSEQ multiplex PCR. Of over 100,000 clones in the sample, over 65% were seen once. Input material: PBMCs. The receptors shown here come from a woman aged 40 to 50 in good health and CMV-seronegative. CDR3s include the opening cysteine and the closing phenylalanine or tryptophan. A D gene is named only where the DNA matches it firmly. A clone size is listed for some rows: how often the clone was seen (once, few, many), or a class if it is expanded.

j_call clone_size v_call d_call cdr3_nt cdr3_aa
TRBJ2-3 NA TRBV6-4 NA TGTGCCAGCAGTGAAGGCGGTTCCACAGATACGCAGTATTTT CASSEGGSTDTQYF
TRBJ1-5 NA TRBV28 NA TGTGCCAGCAGCTGGGGGGGGGATGTTTCCCAGCATTTT CASSWGGDVSQHF
TRBJ2-7 NA TRBV27 NA TGTGCCAGCAGTTTCCGCCGGGACAACTACGAGCAGTACTTC CASSFRRDNYEQYF
TRBJ1-5 NA TRBV10-3 NA TGTGCCATCAGTGAGGGGGGCTTGGGCAATCAGCCCCAGCATTTT CAISEGGLGNQPQHF
TRBJ2-7 NA TRBV20-1 NA TGCAGTGCCGTACCCGGGGTCGAGCAGTACTTC CSAVPGVEQYF
TRBJ2-7 NA TRBV7-2 NA TGTGCCAGCACCTACCGCCCAGGGATAGCCACGGGCGAGCAGTACTTC CASTYRPGIATGEQYF
TRBJ2-1 few TRBV7-3 NA TGTGCCAGCAGCTCCGGGACACCCCCAGGGAATGAGCAGTTCTTC CASSSGTPPGNEQFF
TRBJ1-4 NA TRBV7-9 NA TGTGCCAGCAGCTCTGGGCGCCCTGCTAATGAAAAACTGTTTTTT CASSSGRPANEKLFF
TRBJ2-1 few TRBV11-3 NA TGTGCCAGCAGCTTCCCCCACTACTTTCACTACAATGAGCAGTTCTTC CASSFPHYFHYNEQFF
TRBJ2-1 few TRBV5-6 NA TGTGCCAGCAGCTTACTCGGGAGCCGGTGGGGTTCCTACAATGAGCAGTTCTTC CASSLLGSRWGSYNEQFF
TRBJ2-7 once TRBV7-9 TRBD2 TGTGCCAGCAGCTTCCTTAGCGGGAGCTCCTACGAGCAGTACTTC CASSFLSGSSYEQYF
TRBJ1-2 NA TRBV4-1 NA TGCGCCAGCAGCCAAGTCAGCTATGGCTACACCTTC CASSQVSYGYTF
TRBJ1-1 NA TRBV5-6 TRBD1 TGTGCCAGCACCCGACAGGGAAGCCAAGCTTTCTTT CASTRQGSQAFF
TRBJ1-1 NA TRBV19 TRBD1 TGTGCCAGTATCCCTACGGGCGGACAGGTGAACACTGAAGCTTTCTTT CASIPTGGQVNTEAFF
TRBJ2-1 NA TRBV28 TRBD2 TGTGCCAGCAGTATAGGACTAGCGGGAAGTAAGCAGTTCTTC CASSIGLAGSKQFF
TRBJ2-1 NA TRBV13 TRBD2 TGTGCCAGCAGCCCGGGACTAGCGGGAGGCGGTAATGAGCAGTTCTTC CASSPGLAGGGNEQFF
TRBJ2-7 NA TRBV2 NA TGTGCCAGCAGTGGCCCTTATACAGGATATGGCTACGAGCAGTACTTC CASSGPYTGYGYEQYF
TRBJ2-5 NA TRBV5-1 TRBD2 TGCGCCAGCAGCGTGGGACTAGCGGGAGGGCCAGAGACCCAGTACTTC CASSVGLAGGPETQYF
TRBJ2-3 once TRBV13 NA TGTGCCAGCAGCGTCGGTGAACCCGCAGATACGCAGTATTTT CASSVGEPADTQYF
TRBJ1-5 NA TRBV7-8 NA TGTGCCAGCAGCTTAGTAAAATCCAGCGGCAATCAGCCCCAGCATTTT CASSLVKSSGNQPQHF
TRBJ1-5 NA TRBV4-1 NA TGCGCCAGCAGCCAGGTCCGAGCCGGGACAATCTTGAGTCAGCCCCAGCATTTT CASSQVRAGTILSQPQHF
TRBJ1-4 NA TRBV28 TRBD1 TGTGCCAGCAGTTTATTAGGTCAGGGGGTAGGTGGTGAAAAACTGTTTTTT CASSLLGQGVGGEKLFF
TRBJ1-3 NA TRBV30 TRBD1 TGTGCCTGGACGGGACAGGGTCTAGGAAACACCATATATTTT CAWTGQGLGNTIYF
TRBJ2-7 NA TRBV7-9 NA TGTGCCAGCAGCTTAAGTCCAGGGGAAATGATCTTTTACGAGCAGTACTTC CASSLSPGEMIFYEQYF
TRBJ1-2 NA TRBV28 TRBD1 TGTGCCAGCAGTTGGGGGACAGGCACCCCAGTCCTCTATGGCTACACCTTC CASSWGTGTPVLYGYTF
TRBJ2-5 NA TRBV11-2 NA TGTGCCAGCAGCCCGGTCGCGGCTTCCCAAGAGACCCAGTACTTC CASSPVAASQETQYF
TRBJ2-7 NA TRBV15 NA TGTGCCACCAGCAGAGGAGGGCTTTTTTTGAGCTCCTACGAGCAGTACTTC CATSRGGLFLSSYEQYF
TRBJ2-7 NA TRBV5-4 TRBD1 TGTGCCAGCAGCTTGGATATGACAGGGGCGTACGAGCAGTACTTC CASSLDMTGAYEQYF
TRBJ2-7 NA TRBV7-9 NA TGTGCCACCCAAAGTGGGGCCCCCTACGAGCAGTACTTC CATQSGAPYEQYF
TRBJ1-5 NA TRBV5-7 TRBD1 TGTGCCAGCAGCGCGGGACAGCGTGACAAAAAAAGCAATCAGCCCCAGCATTTT CASSAGQRDKKSNQPQHF
TRBJ1-2 NA TRBV5-4 NA TGTGCCAGCAGCTTGGAGGGGCGCCCCTATGGCTACACCTTC CASSLEGRPYGYTF
TRBJ2-7 NA TRBV19 NA TGTGCCGGCCTAGGGGGGGGGTTCGGCGAGCAGTACTTC CAGLGGGFGEQYF
TRBJ1-2 once TRBV4-2 NA TGTGCCAGCAGCCAAGACATCTATGGCTACACCTTC CASSQDIYGYTF
TRBJ1-5 NA TRBV6-5 NA TGTGCCAGCAGTCCCTCGGTCGAGCAATCGGCCCAGCATTTT CASSPSVEQSAQHF
TRBJ1-2 NA TRBV19 NA TGTGCCAGTAGTTCGGGAGCTGGAGGTGGCTACACCTTC CASSSGAGGGYTF
TRBJ1-4 NA TRBV28 NA TGTGCCAGCAGTTTTGGCGAAAAACTGTTTTTT CASSFGEKLFF
TRBJ1-1 NA TRBV5-5 NA TGTGCCAGCAGCTTGGTGGGCAGGGGCACTGAAGCTTTCTTT CASSLVGRGTEAFF
TRBJ2-5 NA TRBV6-1 TRBD2 TGTGCCAGCAGTGGTACCCCCGGGACTAGCGGCGAAGAGACCCAGTACTTC CASSGTPGTSGEETQYF
TRBJ2-1 NA TRBV7-3 TRBD2 TGTGCCAGCAGCCTCCTCAGCGGGAGCTCCTACAATGAGCAGTTCTTC CASSLLSGSSYNEQFF
TRBJ2-7 NA TRBV7-9 NA TGTGCCAGCAGCCGACAACAATACGAGCAGTACTTC CASSRQQYEQYF
TRBJ2-1 NA TRBV6-5 NA TGTGCCAGCAGTCCCAACCCCCGGGAGTACAATGAGCAGTTCTTC CASSPNPREYNEQFF
TRBJ2-2 NA TRBV28 NA TGTGCCAGCAGAAGGACGGGGTTGGGAACCGGGGAGCTGTTTTTT CASRRTGLGTGELFF
TRBJ1-1 few TRBV13 TRBD1 TGTGCCAGCAGCTCCGGGACAGCCACTGAAGCTTTCTTT CASSSGTATEAFF
TRBJ1-1 NA TRBV5-1 NA TGCGCCAGCACCCGGGGTCGCGTGAACACTGAAGCTTTCTTT CASTRGRVNTEAFF
TRBJ2-7 NA TRBV28 NA TGTGCCAGCAAAGGTCTCCGGAGCTCCTACGAGCAGTACTTC CASKGLRSSYEQYF
TRBJ2-3 few TRBV19 TRBD2 TGTGCCAGTAGTATAGAGGGAGCGGGAAGCACAGATACGCAGTATTTT CASSIEGAGSTDTQYF
TRBJ2-7 NA TRBV19 NA TGTGCCAGTAGCCGCCCGGGAGAGGTGAGCGAGCAGTACTTC CASSRPGEVSEQYF
TRBJ2-7 NA TRBV7-2 TRBD2 TGTGCCAGCAGCTTAGAAGCGGGAGGATTCGAGCAGTACTTC CASSLEAGGFEQYF